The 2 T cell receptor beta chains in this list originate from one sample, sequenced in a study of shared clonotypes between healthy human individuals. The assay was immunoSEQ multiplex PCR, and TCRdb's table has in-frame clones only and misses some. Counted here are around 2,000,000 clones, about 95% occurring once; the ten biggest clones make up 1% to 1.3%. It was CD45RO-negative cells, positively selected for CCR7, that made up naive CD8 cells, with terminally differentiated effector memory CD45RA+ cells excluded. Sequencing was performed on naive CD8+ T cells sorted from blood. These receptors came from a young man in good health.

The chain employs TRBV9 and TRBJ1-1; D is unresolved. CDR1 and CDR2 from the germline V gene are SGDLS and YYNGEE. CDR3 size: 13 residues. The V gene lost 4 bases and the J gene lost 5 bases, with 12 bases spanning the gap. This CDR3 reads CASSFRVGTEAFF. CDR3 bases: TGTGCCAGCAGCTTCAGAGTAGGGACTGAAGCTTTCTTT.

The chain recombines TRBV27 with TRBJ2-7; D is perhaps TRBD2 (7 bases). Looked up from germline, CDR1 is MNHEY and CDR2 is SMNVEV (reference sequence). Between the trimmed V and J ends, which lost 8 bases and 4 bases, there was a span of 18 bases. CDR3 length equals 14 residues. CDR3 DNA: TGTGCCAGCGGGACGGGGGGCCCCTTGTACGAGCAGTACTTC. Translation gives CASGTGGPLYEQYF.